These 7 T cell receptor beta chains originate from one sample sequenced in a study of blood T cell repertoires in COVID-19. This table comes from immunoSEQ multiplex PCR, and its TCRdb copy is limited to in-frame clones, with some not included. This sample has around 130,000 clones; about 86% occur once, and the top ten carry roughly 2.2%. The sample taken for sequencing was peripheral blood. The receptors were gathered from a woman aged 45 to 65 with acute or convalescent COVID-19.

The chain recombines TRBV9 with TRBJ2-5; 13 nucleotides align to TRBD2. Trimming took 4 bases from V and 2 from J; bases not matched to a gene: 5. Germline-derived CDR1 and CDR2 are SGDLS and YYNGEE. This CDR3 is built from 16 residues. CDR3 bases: TGTGCCAGCAGCCCCCGGACTAGCGGGGGACAAGAGACCCAGTACTTC. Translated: CASSPRTSGGQETQYF.

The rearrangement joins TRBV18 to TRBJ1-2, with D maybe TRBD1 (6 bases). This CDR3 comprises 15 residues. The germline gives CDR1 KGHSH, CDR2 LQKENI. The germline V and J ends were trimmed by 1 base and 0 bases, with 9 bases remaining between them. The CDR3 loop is CASSPLTGTNYGYTF. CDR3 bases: TGTGCCAGCTCACCACTTACAGGGACTAACTATGGCTACACCTTC.

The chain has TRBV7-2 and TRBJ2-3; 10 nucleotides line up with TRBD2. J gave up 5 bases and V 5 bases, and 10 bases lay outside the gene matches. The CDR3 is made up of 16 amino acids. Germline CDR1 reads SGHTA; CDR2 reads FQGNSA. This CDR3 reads CASSPSLAGVIDTQYF. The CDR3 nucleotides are TGTGCCAGCAGCCCCTCTCTAGCGGGAGTTATAGATACGCAGTATTTT.

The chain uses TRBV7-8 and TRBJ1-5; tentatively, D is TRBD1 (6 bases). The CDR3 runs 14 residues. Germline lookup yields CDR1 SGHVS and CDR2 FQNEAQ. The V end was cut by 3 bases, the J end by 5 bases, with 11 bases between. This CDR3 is CASSFSGDHQPQHF. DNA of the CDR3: TGTGCCAGCAGCTTCTCAGGGGATCATCAGCCCCAGCATTTT.

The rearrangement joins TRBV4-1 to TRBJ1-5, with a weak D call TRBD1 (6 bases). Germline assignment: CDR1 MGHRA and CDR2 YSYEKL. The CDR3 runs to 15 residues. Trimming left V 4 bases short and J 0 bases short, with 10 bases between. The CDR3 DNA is TGCGCCAGCAGCCTCGTGACAGGTAGCAATCAGCCCCAGCATTTT. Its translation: CASSLVTGSNQPQHF.

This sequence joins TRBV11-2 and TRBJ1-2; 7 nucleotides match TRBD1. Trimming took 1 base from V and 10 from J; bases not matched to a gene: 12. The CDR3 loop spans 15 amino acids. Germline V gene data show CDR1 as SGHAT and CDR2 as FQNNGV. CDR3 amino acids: CASSLAGGTAAPYTF. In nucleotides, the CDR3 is TGTGCCAGCAGCTTAGCCGGCGGGACAGCCGCGCCCTACACCTTC.

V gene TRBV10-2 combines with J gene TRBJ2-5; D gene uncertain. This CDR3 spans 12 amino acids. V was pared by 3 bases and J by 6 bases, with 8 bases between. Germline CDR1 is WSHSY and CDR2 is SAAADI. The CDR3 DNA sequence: TGCGCCAGCAGTGAAGCGTCGCAGACCCAGTACTTC. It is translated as CASSEASQTQYF.